Below are 19 T cell receptor beta chains sequenced from a single sample in a study of T cell changes during pregnancy in multiple sclerosis. Profiling relied on immunoSEQ multiplex PCR, and the TCRdb table lists in-frame clones only, not all of them. The repertoire holds approximately 100,000 clones, with about 90% as singletons. This material consisted of peripheral blood, taken after pregnancy. These receptors all stem from a female donor with multiple sclerosis, enrolled in a pregnancy study.

The chain has TRBV7-2 and TRBJ2-1; D remains unclear. Trimming cost V 2 bases and J 5 bases, with 10 bases left between them. Germline loops: CDR1 SGHTA, CDR2 FQGNSA. CDR3 length: 14 residues. The CDR3 DNA reads TGTGCCAGCAGCTTATTTTTCACTCACAATGAGCAGTTCTTC. Translation gives CASSLFFTHNEQFF.

The rearrangement links TRBV10-3 to TRBJ1-5; 8 bases are shared with TRBD1. Trimming removed 2 bases from V and 9 bases from J; junction bases left unmatched: 9. Germline values: CDR1 ENHRY, CDR2 SYGVKD. The CDR3 totals 15 residues. The CDR3, as DNA: TGTGCCATCAGTGAGACCGACAGGGGAGGGTCGCCCCAGCATTTT. The encoded protein is CAISETDRGGSPQHF.

The chain combines TRBV25-1 with TRBJ2-7; 11 bases align to TRBD1. After removal of 6 bases from V and 4 bases from J, the junction contained 11 bases not matched to a gene. Germline CDR1 reads MGHDK; CDR2 reads SYGVNS. The CDR3 runs to 16 residues. CDR3 residues: CASSQPPGQGEYEQYF. The CDR3 region has the DNA TGTGCCAGCAGCCAGCCCCCGGGACAGGGGGAGTACGAGCAGTACTTC.

The V call is TRBV6-5, the J call TRBJ2-1; 7 nucleotides line up with TRBD1. The CDR3 runs to 14 residues. Germline lookup yields CDR1 MNHEY and CDR2 SVGAGI. Losses at the gene ends were 6 bases for V and 4 bases for J; bases not matched to a gene: 6. The CDR3 sequence is CASSLGQSYNEQFF. CDR3 sequence (DNA): TGTGCCAGCAGCTTGGGACAGTCTTACAATGAGCAGTTCTTC.

The chain combines TRBV7-6 with TRBJ2-1; TRBD1 matches 7 bases. CDR3 length equals 18 residues. Looked up from germline, CDR1 is SGHVS and CDR2 is FNYEAQ. V lost 2 bases to trimming and J lost 2 bases; unmatched junction nucleotides: 12. CDR3 residues: CASSLKSSRGFTYNEQFF. The CDR3 region has the DNA TGTGCCAGCAGCTTAAAATCCAGCAGGGGGTTTACCTACAATGAGCAGTTCTTC.

This sequence joins TRBV7-8 and TRBJ1-2; D uncertain. The length of the CDR3 is 14 residues. The germline V and J ends were trimmed by 1 base and 5 bases, with 11 bases remaining between them. CDR1 is SGHVS and CDR2 is FQNEAQ in the germline V gene. CDR3 region: CASSLEYRPYGYTF. Here the CDR3 DNA reads TGTGCCAGCAGCTTAGAATACAGACCGTATGGCTACACCTTC.

The rearrangement links TRBV7-9 to TRBJ2-7, with TRBD1 matching over 11 bases. The trim removed 4 bases at V and 5 bases at J, leaving 4 bases unmatched. The CDR3 runs to 14 residues. From germline, CDR1 is SEHNR and CDR2 FQNEAQ (reference sequence). The CDR3 sequence: CASSWGQGVNEQYF. The CDR3 region has the DNA TGTGCCAGCAGCTGGGGACAGGGGGTGAACGAGCAGTACTTC.

The rearrangement joins TRBV27 to TRBJ1-4; 9 bases fit TRBD1. The CDR3 length is 13 residues. The V segment lost 7 bases and the J segment 5 bases; nucleotides outside the gene matches: 2. From germline, CDR1 is MNHEY and CDR2 SMNVEV (reference sequence). CDR3 loop: CASKGTGNEKLFF. CDR3 sequence (DNA): TGTGCCAGCAAAGGGACAGGGAATGAAAAACTGTTTTTT. The full variable domain, its missing parts supplied by reference TRBV27 and TRBJ1-4, is EAQVTQNPRYLITVTGKKLTVTCSQNMNHEYMSWYRQDPGLGLRQIYYSMNVEVTDKGDVPEGYKVSRKEKRNFPLILESPSPNQTSLYFCASKGTGNEKLFFGSGTQLSVL.

This clone has just one count. The V and J genes are TRBV5-5 and TRBJ1-1, with D unclear. V lost 0 bases, J lost 0 bases, and 6 bases lay in between. There are 14 residues in the CDR3. Looked up from germline, CDR1 is SGHKS and CDR2 is YYEKEE (reference sequence). This CDR3 reads CASSLGTVNTEAFF. The CDR3 DNA is TGTGCCAGCAGCTTGGGAACTGTGAACACTGAAGCTTTCTTT.

The rearrangement joins TRBV5-4 to TRBJ1-2, with unresolved D. Trimming left V 4 bases short and J 5 bases short, with 12 bases between. This CDR3 comprises 13 residues. Germline V lookup: CDR1 SGHNT, CDR2 YYREEE (reference sequence). The CDR3 here is CASSQNRGYGYTF. Here the CDR3 DNA reads TGTGCCAGCAGCCAAAATCGGGGATATGGCTACACCTTC.

The chain uses TRBV27 and TRBJ1-5, with D possibly matching TRBD1 (5 bases). The CDR3 length is 16 residues. V shed 0 bases and J shed 2 bases, with 11 bases lying between them. CDR1 is MNHEY and CDR2 is SMNVEV in the germline V gene (reference sequence). CDR3: CASSLSGGVGNQPQHF. The CDR3, as DNA: TGTGCCAGCAGTTTATCTGGGGGGGTTGGCAATCAGCCCCAGCATTTT.

CDR3 amino acids: CASSLVTGLGEKLFF. CDR3 DNA: TGCGCCAGCAGCTTGGTGACGGGACTAGGGGAAAAACTGTTTTTT. The chain joins TRBV5-1 to TRBJ1-4; possibly TRBD1 for D (5 bases). Per the germline V gene, CDR1 is SGHRS and CDR2 is YFSETQ. The CDR3 has 15 residues. The V end lost 0 bases, the J end lost 8 bases, and 14 bases lay between the germline ends.

The chain couples TRBV5-5 to TRBJ2-3, with 8 bases aligning to TRBD1. The V gene's germline CDR1 is SGHKS and CDR2 YYEKEE (reference sequence). J lost 3 bases, V lost 1 base, and 4 bases had no gene match. The CDR3 length is 15 residues. The CDR3 sequence: CASSLLGQATDTQYF. The CDR3 DNA is TGTGCCAGCAGCTTGTTGGGACAGGCGACAGATACGCAGTATTTT.

The rearrangement uses TRBV6-1 and TRBJ1-4, with 11 bases matching TRBD1. The CDR3 sequence is 14 residues long. Trimming at V came to 6 bases and at J to 7 bases, leaving 4 bases not matched to a gene. Germline V gives CDR1 MNHNS, CDR2 SASEGT. In nucleotides, the CDR3 is TGTGCCAGCAGATTGGGACAGGGGGGTGAAAAACTGTTTTTT. Amino acid sequence: CASRLGQGGEKLFF.

The rearrangement uses TRBV5-1 and TRBJ2-2, with unresolved D. From germline, CDR1 is SGHRS and CDR2 YFSETQ. Deletions cut 2 bases from V and 0 bases from J, with 8 bases between. CDR3 length: 15 amino acids. CDR3 in amino acids: CASSLRHTNTGELFF. DNA of the CDR3: TGCGCCAGCAGCTTAAGACATACGAACACCGGGGAGCTGTTTTTT. Drawing the rest from reference TRBV5-1 and TRBJ2-2, the complete variable domain is KAGVTQTPRYLIKTRGQQVTLSCSPISGHRSVSWYQQTPGQGLQFLFEYFSETQRNKGNFPGRFSGRQFSNSRSEMNVSTLELGDSALYLCASSLRHTNTGELFFGEGSRLTVL.

The chain uses TRBV2 and TRBJ2-2; D gene ambiguous. The germline V gene encodes CDR1 SNHLY and CDR2 FYNNEI. This CDR3 region has 15 residues. V lost 4 bases to trimming and J lost 0 bases, with 9 bases between them. The DNA of the CDR3 is TGTGCCAGCAGTGGGCGCCTAGCGAACACCGGGGAGCTGTTTTTT. Its translation: CASSGRLANTGELFF.

V usage is TRBV6-1 and J usage is TRBJ1-5; D unresolved. This CDR3 contains 15 residues. Trimming pared 4 bases from V and 3 bases from J, leaving 13 bases between. The germline gives CDR1 MNHNS, CDR2 SASEGT. The CDR3 loop is CASSVRAGVNQPQHF. The CDR3 region has the DNA TGTGCCAGCAGTGTTCGGGCCGGGGTCAATCAGCCCCAGCATTTT.

The chain combines TRBV7-9 with TRBJ2-1; 11 bases fit TRBD2. The CDR3 extends over 15 amino acids. With 1 base clipped from V and 9 bases from J, the junction kept 5 bases outside the gene matches. Germline lookup yields CDR1 SEHNR and CDR2 FQNEAQ (reference sequence). The chain's CDR3 is CASSLGLAGGSEQFF. The CDR3, as DNA: TGTGCCAGCAGCTTAGGGCTAGCGGGGGGCAGTGAGCAGTTCTTC.

The chain links TRBV19 to TRBJ1-1; TRBD1 is a possible D gene (6 bases). V was trimmed by 6 bases and J by 3 bases, leaving 20 bases between them. The CDR3 is made up of 16 amino acids. Germline values: CDR1 LNHDA, CDR2 SQIVND (reference sequence). CDR3 coding DNA: TGTGCCAGTAGCACCGTGAAAACAGGGTGGGACACTGAAGCTTTCTTT. This codes for CASSTVKTGWDTEAFF.